This T cell receptor (beta chain) was profiled in a study of CD8+CD57+ T cells in acquired aplastic anemia. Genomic DNA, the template, was used for profiling of the TCR beta VDJ and CDR3. TCRdb called the reads again in MiXCR, with one record for every CDR3 protein. Of some 150,000 distinct CDR3 sequences listed, 41% were seen once; the top ten hold roughly 8.4%. The CDR3 is 14 residues long. Germline lookup yields CDR1 SGHRS and CDR2 YFSETQ. Unmatched junction bases numbered 2, after V lost 4 bases and J lost 4 bases. The V and J genes are TRBV5-1 and TRBJ2-2; 9 bases map to TRBD1. Sequenced sample: sorted CD4+, CD8+, or CD8+CD57+ T cells (not recorded which) from PBMCs. The clonotype comes from a human donor in good health, serving as a control. CDR3 sequence: CASSGTGSTGELFF. The CDR3 nucleotides are TGCGCCAGCAGCGGGACAGGGTCCACCGGGGAGCTGTTTTTT.